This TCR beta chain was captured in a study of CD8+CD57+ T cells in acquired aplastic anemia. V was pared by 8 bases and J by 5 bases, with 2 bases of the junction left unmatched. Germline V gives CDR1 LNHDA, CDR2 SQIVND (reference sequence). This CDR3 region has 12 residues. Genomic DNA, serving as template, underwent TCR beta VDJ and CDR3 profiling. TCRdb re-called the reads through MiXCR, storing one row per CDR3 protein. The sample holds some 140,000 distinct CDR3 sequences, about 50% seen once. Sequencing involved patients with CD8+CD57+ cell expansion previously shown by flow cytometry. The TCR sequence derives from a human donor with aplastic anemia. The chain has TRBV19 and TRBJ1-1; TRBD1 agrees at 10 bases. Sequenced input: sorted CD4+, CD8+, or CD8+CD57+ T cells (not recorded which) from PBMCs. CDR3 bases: TGTGCCAGTGGGGGACAGGGGACTGAAGCTTTCTTT. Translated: CASGGQGTEAFF.